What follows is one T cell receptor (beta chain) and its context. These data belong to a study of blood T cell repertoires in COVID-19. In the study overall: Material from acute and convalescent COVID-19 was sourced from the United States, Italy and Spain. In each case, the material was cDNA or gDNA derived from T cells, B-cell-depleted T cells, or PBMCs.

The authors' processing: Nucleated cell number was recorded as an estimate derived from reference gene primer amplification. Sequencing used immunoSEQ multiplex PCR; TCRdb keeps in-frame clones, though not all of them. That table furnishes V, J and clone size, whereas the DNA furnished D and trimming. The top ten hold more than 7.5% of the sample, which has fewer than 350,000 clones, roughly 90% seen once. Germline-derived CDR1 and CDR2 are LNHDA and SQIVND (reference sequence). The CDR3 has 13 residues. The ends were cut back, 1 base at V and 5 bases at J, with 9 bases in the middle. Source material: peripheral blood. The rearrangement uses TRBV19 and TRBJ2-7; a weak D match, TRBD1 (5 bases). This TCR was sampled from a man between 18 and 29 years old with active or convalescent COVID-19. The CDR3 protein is CASSIVGHDEQYF. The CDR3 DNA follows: TGTGCCAGTAGTATAGTAGGACACGACGAGCAGTACTTC.